This T cell receptor beta chain comes out of a study of blood T cell repertoires in COVID-19. Study at large: COVID-19 samples collected from the United States, Italy and Spain covered acute and convalescent phases. In each case, the material was cDNA or gDNA derived from T cells, B-cell-depleted T cells, or PBMCs.

The CDR3 totals 13 residues. V lost 6 bases and J lost 4; bases outside the gene matches: 5. The germline V gene has CDR1 MDHEN and CDR2 SYDVKM. Some clones are missing from TCRdb's copy, which holds only in-frame ones; the method was immunoSEQ multiplex PCR. The sample has approximately 350,000 clones, around nine tenths seen once. Seattle-derived patients entered the study during active infection and were followed longitudinally. The rearrangement uses TRBV28 and TRBJ1-2, with 7 bases lining up with TRBD1. The sequence came from a woman in her 70s with COVID-19, enrolled during active disease. Sequencing was performed on peripheral blood. CDR3 nucleotides: TGTGCCAGCAGCGGAGGGGGCCGCTATGGCTACACCTTC. As protein: CASSGGGRYGYTF.